The rows below give T cell receptor beta chains drawn from one sample of a study of T cell changes during pregnancy in multiple sclerosis. The repertoire was sequenced with immunoSEQ multiplex PCR; TCRdb's copy has only in-frame clones and lacks some. Of around 100,000 clones listed, around nine tenths are singletons. Sample: peripheral blood, taken in the third trimester of pregnancy. These receptors were obtained from a female donor with multiple sclerosis, enrolled in a pregnancy study. Both conserved end residues are part of each CDR3. The order of the fields is V gene, J gene, CDR3 protein.

v_gene: TRBV25-1; j_gene: TRBJ2-5; CDR3aa: CASSDISGSRRETQYF
v_gene: TRBV11-2; j_gene: TRBJ2-1; CDR3aa: CASSLITGGAWDEQFF
v_gene: TRBV28; j_gene: TRBJ2-2; CDR3aa: CASSQGREGAGELFF
v_gene: TRBV6-1; j_gene: TRBJ2-5; CDR3aa: CASTLVGQGWETQYF
v_gene: TRBV19; j_gene: TRBJ2-7; CDR3aa: CASSTQGAQTYEQYF
v_gene: TRBV10-3; j_gene: TRBJ1-1; CDR3aa: CAISGQPLNTEAFF
v_gene: TRBV9; j_gene: TRBJ2-1; CDR3aa: CASSVASGPGERQFF
v_gene: TRBV10-3; j_gene: TRBJ1-3; CDR3aa: CAISASWSSSGNTIYF
v_gene: TRBV6-1; j_gene: TRBJ2-5; CDR3aa: CASSDLTGGFGTQYF
v_gene: TRBV6-1; j_gene: TRBJ1-5; CDR3aa: CASNTRDPQPQHF
v_gene: TRBV7-8; j_gene: TRBJ2-5; CDR3aa: CASSLLRGSQETQYF
v_gene: TRBV2; j_gene: TRBJ1-5; CDR3aa: CASRGDRAHQPQHF
v_gene: TRBV4-1; j_gene: TRBJ2-1; CDR3aa: CASGLAPSYNEQFF
v_gene: TRBV10-1; j_gene: TRBJ2-3; CDR3aa: CASTRGTTSTDTQYF
v_gene: TRBV7-6; j_gene: TRBJ1-1; CDR3aa: CASSLAGQKMNTEAFF
v_gene: TRBV30; j_gene: TRBJ1-1; CDR3aa: CAWSVGGMNTEAFF
v_gene: TRBV7-9; j_gene: TRBJ2-5; CDR3aa: CASNPPGGAVRETQYF
v_gene: TRBV11-1; j_gene: TRBJ1-1; CDR3aa: CASSRERTGRNTEAFF
v_gene: TRBV2; j_gene: TRBJ2-2; CDR3aa: CASSPTGSHLDTGELFF
v_gene: TRBV7-9; j_gene: TRBJ2-3; CDR3aa: CASSLGPDTQYF
v_gene: TRBV5-1; j_gene: TRBJ2-5; CDR3aa: CASSGLAGAETQYF
v_gene: TRBV2; j_gene: TRBJ2-3; CDR3aa: CAKGGDRNTDTQYF